These 8 T cell receptor beta chains were sequenced from one sample in a study of tumor-infiltrating lymphocytes in primary liver carcinoma. The template, roughly 550 ng total RNA, yielded TCR beta cDNA made with a constant-region primer. Amplification in three nested multiplex PCR rounds with slightly modified ARM-PCR gave rise to TCR beta libraries. The first two PCR rounds, nine to ten cycles each, used TRBV1-TRBV30 forward primers and a C-beta reverse primer. TCRdb reprocessed the multiplex PCR reads via MiXCR and lists one record per CDR3 protein. The sample records fewer than 350,000 distinct CDR3 sequences, less than 75% being singletons. Out of unsorted whole blood came the blood RNA, and germline DNA was extracted as well. Sequenced input: peripheral blood. These receptor sequences come from a man aged 35 to 55 with primary liver carcinoma and hepatitis B virus infection.

The chain couples TRBV6-5 to TRBJ2-3, with a weak D call TRBD1 (5 bases). With 2 bases removed from V and 5 bases from J, the gap between germline ends came to 11 bases. Germline lookup yields CDR1 MNHEY and CDR2 SVGAGI. The CDR3 loop spans 14 amino acids. In DNA form, the CDR3 reads TGTGCCAGCAGTTACAATCAGGACATAGATACGCAGTATTTT. Translated, it gives CASSYNQDIDTQYF.

The chain recombines TRBV7-3 with TRBJ2-1; D remains ambiguous. CDR3 size: 15 residues. Per the germline V gene, CDR1 is SGHTA and CDR2 is FQGTGA. Trimming shortened V by 4 bases and J by 0 bases, and 10 bases separated the two germline ends. CDR3 residues: CASSSLPSSYNEQFF. DNA of the CDR3: TGTGCCAGCAGCTCCCTGCCCAGCTCCTACAATGAGCAGTTCTTC.

This clonotype is a singleton in its sample. One end of the junction does not line up with germline, which may come from a read error. This chain connects TRBV4-2 to TRBJ1-1, with TRBD1 matching 10 bases. Germline V lookup: CDR1 LGHNA, CDR2 YNFKEQ. The CDR3 covers 15 residues. The CDR3 DNA is TGTACCAGCAGCCAAGATAGGACAGGGGGCACTGAAGCTTTCTTT. The encoded protein is CTSSQDRTGGTEAFF.

This clonotype was picked up one time. The chain couples TRBV29-1 to TRBJ2-2; TRBD1 might be the D (6 bases). Germline CDR1 SQVTM, CDR2 ANQGSEA. The CDR3 covers 14 residues. CDR3 nucleotides: TGCAACGCTGACCCCGGGACACAGACCGGGGAGCTGTTTTTT. It encodes CNADPGTQTGELFF.

The chain carries TRBV5-1 and TRBJ2-1, with TRBD2 matching 7 bases. The V segment lost 6 bases and the J segment 1 base; nucleotides outside the gene matches: 7. Germline-derived CDR1 and CDR2 are SGHRS and YFSETQ. This CDR3 region has 15 residues. The chain's CDR3 is CASNAIAGSYNEQFF. The CDR3 bases are TGCGCCAGCAACGCCATAGCGGGTTCCTACAATGAGCAGTTCTTC.

A remark on this clonotype: A clone one base away is much larger, so this may be a read error. The chain couples TRBV6-2 or TRBV6-3 to TRBJ2-2; D unclear. The CDR3 totals 13 residues. Germline CDR1 and CDR2: MNHEY and SVGEGT. Trimming removed 7 bases at V and 4 bases at J, with 10 bases between. The CDR3 nucleotides read TGTGCCAGCAATCCCCACTCCACCGGGGAGCTGTTTTTT. The encoded protein is CASNPHSTGELFF.

This chain connects TRBV24-1 to TRBJ1-1; 11 bases match TRBD1. Germline V CDR1 and CDR2: KGHDR, SFDVKD. V shed 4 bases and J 4 bases; nucleotides not matched to a gene: 4. This CDR3 region has 15 residues. Here the CDR3 DNA reads TGTGCCACCAGTGAATCCGGGACAGGGGGCACTGAAGCTTTCTTT. Protein: CATSESGTGGTEAFF.

With respect to this clonotype: The CDR3 end shows no conserved phenylalanine or tryptophan, and so a read error is likely. V is TRBV29-1 and J is TRBJ2-5, with TRBD2 as a possible D gene (6 bases). The length of the CDR3 is 12 residues. Germline values: CDR1 SQVTM, CDR2 ANQGSEA. For the CDR3, the DNA is TGCAGTGTTTGGGGGGAGCAAGAGACCCAGTACTTA. Encoded protein: CSVWGEQETQYL.